These T cell receptor beta chains were read from a single sample in a study of T cell responses to AZD1222 COVID-19 vaccine. TCRdb's table, derived via immunoSEQ multiplex PCR, lists solely in-frame clones and lacks some. Counted here are 150,000 to 200,000 clones, roughly 88% occurring once; the ten biggest clones make up about 0.53%. Sequenced material: peripheral blood, taken on day 0 of AZD1222 vaccination. These receptors came from an adult in good health. Both conserved end residues are part of each CDR3. A D gene is named only where the DNA matches it firmly. Clone size is not always given. Where it is, it says once, few, many or a class for expanded clones.

clone_size j_call v_call d_call cdr3_aa cdr3_nt
- TRBJ1-4 TRBV2 - CASSVRPGYNEKLFF TGTGCCAGCTCTGTTCGGCCGGGGTATAATGAAAAACTGTTTTTT
- TRBJ2-1 TRBV19 - CASSSTLSQGRVYNEQFF TGTGCCAGTAGCAGTACCTTAAGTCAGGGTCGGGTTTACAATGAGCAGTTCTTC
- TRBJ1-2 TRBV2 - CASSGGALYGYTF TGTGCCAGCAGTGGCGGGGCGCTTTATGGCTACACCTTC
once TRBJ1-1 TRBV5-1 - CASSRRGGSDTEAFF TGCGCCAGCAGCCGACGTGGGGGGTCGGACACTGAAGCTTTCTTT
once TRBJ2-1 TRBV7-9 - CASSPSSYNEQFF TGTGCCAGCAGCCCCTCCTCCTACAATGAGCAGTTCTTC
once TRBJ1-5 TRBV21-1 - CASSKVVRTPSNQPQHF TGTGCCAGCAGCAAAGTCGTTAGGACACCTAGCAATCAGCCCCAGCATTTT
few TRBJ1-6 TRBV7-9 - CASSLVWAAYNSPLHF TGTGCCAGCAGCTTAGTCTGGGCAGCTTATAATTCACCCCTCCACTTT
- TRBJ2-1 TRBV27 - CASSPEAAAYNEQFF TGTGCCAGCAGTCCCGAAGCCGCCGCCTACAATGAGCAGTTCTTC
- TRBJ2-1 TRBV11-2 TRBD1 CASSLVSPGTGAYNEQFF TGTGCCAGCAGCCTGGTATCCCCAGGGACAGGGGCCTACAATGAGCAGTTCTTC
- TRBJ2-7 TRBV19 - CASSVAADYEQYF TGTGCCAGTAGTGTAGCAGCTGACTACGAGCAGTACTTC
- TRBJ2-7 TRBV19 TRBD1 CASSITGTASYEQYF TGTGCCAGTAGTATAACCGGGACAGCATCCTACGAGCAGTACTTC
- TRBJ1-5 TRBV6-5 - CASSYVEGQPQHF TGTGCCAGCAGTTACGTTGAGGGTCAGCCCCAGCATTTT
once TRBJ1-5 TRBV4-3 - CASSPNRDQPQHF TGCGCCAGCAGCCCGAACAGGGACCAGCCCCAGCATTTT
- TRBJ1-1 TRBV9 - CASSAGTSVGWPEAFF TGTGCCAGCAGCGCGGGTACATCTGTGGGTTGGCCTGAAGCTTTCTTT
- TRBJ1-2 TRBV7-2 - CASSLQPGVGYTF TGTGCCAGCAGCTTACAACCAGGGGTTGGCTACACCTTC
- TRBJ2-5 TRBV11-2 - CASSLTGTQYF TGTGCCAGCAGCTTAACGGGGACCCAGTACTTC
- TRBJ1-4 TRBV5-4 TRBD1 CASSLGDRDEKLFF TGTGCCAGCAGCTTGGGGGACAGGGATGAAAAACTGTTTTTT
- TRBJ1-4 TRBV21-1 - CASSPHREANEKLFF TGTGCCAGCAGCCCCCACAGGGAGGCTAATGAAAAACTGTTTTTT
- TRBJ1-4 TRBV5-1 - CASSLAGEKLFF TGCGCCAGCAGCTTGGCCGGGGAAAAACTGTTTTTT
- TRBJ1-1 TRBV4-3 TRBD1 CASSKGQGDTEAFF TGCGCCAGCAGCAAGGGACAGGGAGACACTGAAGCTTTCTTT
- TRBJ1-5 TRBV2 - CASSKSAVGRNDQPQHF TGTGCCAGCAGTAAGTCAGCTGTCGGCAGGAATGATCAGCCCCAGCATTTT
- TRBJ1-6 TRBV11-2 - CASSLPVTSYNSPLHF TGTGCCAGCAGCTTACCCGTTACCTCCTATAATTCACCCCTCCACTTT
- TRBJ1-5 TRBV12-5 - CASGSVPLGSQPQHF TGTGCTAGTGGATCGGTCCCCTTGGGGTCTCAGCCCCAGCATTTT
- TRBJ1-2 TRBV28 - CASSVRWPYGYTF TGTGCCAGCAGTGTCCGCTGGCCCTATGGCTACACCTTC
- TRBJ2-1 TRBV5-8 TRBD1 CASSLRRQGYNEQFF TGTGCCAGCAGCTTGCGGAGACAGGGGTACAATGAGCAGTTCTTC
once TRBJ2-3 TRBV19 - CASSTTRDTQYF TGTGCCAGTAGTACTACAAGAGATACGCAGTATTTT
- TRBJ2-7 TRBV19 - CASNHRGGEQYF TGTGCCAGCAATCACAGAGGGGGCGAGCAGTACTTC
- TRBJ2-1 TRBV25-1 - CASSERGINEQFF TGTGCCAGCAGTGAGCGAGGGATCAATGAGCAGTTCTTC
- TRBJ1-5 TRBV6-2/TRBV6-3 TRBD1 CASSFSRPRDRGIRNQPQHF TGTGCCAGCAGTTTCTCCCGGCCCCGGGACAGGGGTATACGGAATCAGCCCCAGCATTTT
- TRBJ2-7 TRBV27 - CASKRRGGYEQYF TGTGCCAGCAAGAGGAGGGGCGGGTACGAGCAGTACTTC
- TRBJ2-5 TRBV24-1 TRBD1 CATSDAAQGVLETQYF TGTGCCACCAGTGACGCGGCCCAGGGGGTGTTGGAGACCCAGTACTTC
- TRBJ1-2 TRBV27 - CASSSSVFYGYTF TGTGCCAGCAGTTCCTCGGTGTTCTATGGCTACACCTTC
- TRBJ1-2 TRBV10-1 - CASTEGGWGYGYTF TGCGCCAGCACCGAGGGGGGATGGGGGTATGGCTACACCTTC
- TRBJ1-1 TRBV6-5 - CASSYRIRDEAFF TGTGCCAGCAGTTATCGGATCAGGGATGAAGCTTTCTTT
- TRBJ1-1 TRBV6-5 - CASIPPGNTEAFF TGTGCCAGCATCCCCCCAGGGAACACTGAAGCTTTCTTT
few TRBJ1-2 TRBV11-2 TRBD1 CASSLEPGQGGNGYTF TGTGCCAGCAGCTTAGAACCGGGACAGGGTGGAAACGGCTACACCTTC
- TRBJ1-1 TRBV6-1 - CASSEKGFGAFF TGTGCCAGCAGTGAAAAGGGGTTCGGAGCTTTCTTT
- TRBJ2-5 TRBV19 TRBD2 CASRAATSVKETQYF TGTGCCAGTAGGGCCGCTACTAGCGTAAAAGAGACCCAGTACTTC